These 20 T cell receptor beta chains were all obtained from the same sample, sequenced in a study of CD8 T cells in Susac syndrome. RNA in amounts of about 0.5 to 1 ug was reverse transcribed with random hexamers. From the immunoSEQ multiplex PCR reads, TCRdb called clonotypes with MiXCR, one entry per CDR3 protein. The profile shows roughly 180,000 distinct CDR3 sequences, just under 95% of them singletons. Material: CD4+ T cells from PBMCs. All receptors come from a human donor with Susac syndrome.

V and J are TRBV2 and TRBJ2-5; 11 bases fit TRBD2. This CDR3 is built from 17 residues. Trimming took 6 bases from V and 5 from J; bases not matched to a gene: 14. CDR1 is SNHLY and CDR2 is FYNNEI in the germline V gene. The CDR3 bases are TGTGCCAGCAGCCGGACGTTGGGTAGCGGGAGGGAGGAGACCCAGTACTTC. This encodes CASSRTLGSGREETQYF.

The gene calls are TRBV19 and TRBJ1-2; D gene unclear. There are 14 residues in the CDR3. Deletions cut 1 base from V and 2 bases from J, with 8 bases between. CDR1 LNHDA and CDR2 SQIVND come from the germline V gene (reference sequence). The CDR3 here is CASSIGGRNYGYTF. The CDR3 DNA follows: TGTGCCAGTAGTATAGGCGGGCGGAACTATGGCTACACCTTC.

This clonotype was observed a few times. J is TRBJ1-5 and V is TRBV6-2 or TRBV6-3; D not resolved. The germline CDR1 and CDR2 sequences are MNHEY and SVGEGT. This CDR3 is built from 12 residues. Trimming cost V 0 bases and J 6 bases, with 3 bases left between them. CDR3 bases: TGTGCCAGCAGTTACTCGGGTCAGCCCCAGCATTTT. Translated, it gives CASSYSGQPQHF.

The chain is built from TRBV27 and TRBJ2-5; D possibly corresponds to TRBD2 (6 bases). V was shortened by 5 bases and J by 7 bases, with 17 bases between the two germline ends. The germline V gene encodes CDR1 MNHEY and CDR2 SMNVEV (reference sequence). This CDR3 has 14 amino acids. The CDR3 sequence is CASSPGGTSGTQYF. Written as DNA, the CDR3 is TGTGCCAGCAGTCCGGGCGGGACTTCAGGGACCCAGTACTTC.

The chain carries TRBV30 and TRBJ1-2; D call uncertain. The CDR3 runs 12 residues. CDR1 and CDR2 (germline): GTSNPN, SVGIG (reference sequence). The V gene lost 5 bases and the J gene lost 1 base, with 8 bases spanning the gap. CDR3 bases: TGTGCCTGGGCTCGGGATAACTATGGCTACACCTTC. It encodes CAWARDNYGYTF.

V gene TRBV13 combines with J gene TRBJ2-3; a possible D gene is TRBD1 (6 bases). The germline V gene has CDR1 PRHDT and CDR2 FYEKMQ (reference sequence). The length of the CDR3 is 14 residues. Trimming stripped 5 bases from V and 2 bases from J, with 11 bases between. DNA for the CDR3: TGTGCCAGCAGCCCCCGGACAGCCACAGATACGCAGTATTTT. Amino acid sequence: CASSPRTATDTQYF.

The CDR3 sequence: CASSTGGGVSTDTQYF. The CDR3 DNA is TGTGCCAGCAGCACAGGGGGCGGGGTGAGCACAGATACGCAGTATTTT. This chain connects TRBV9 to TRBJ2-3; 9 bases align to TRBD1. The CDR3 sequence is 16 residues long. V gave up 4 bases and J gave up 0 bases; unmatched junction bases: 6. The germline gives CDR1 SGDLS, CDR2 YYNGEE.

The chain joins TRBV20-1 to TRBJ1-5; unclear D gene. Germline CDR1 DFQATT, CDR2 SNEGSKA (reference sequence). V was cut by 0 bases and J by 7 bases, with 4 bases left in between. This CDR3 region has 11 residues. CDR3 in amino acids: CSAREGQPQHF. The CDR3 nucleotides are TGCAGTGCTAGAGAGGGGCAGCCCCAGCATTTT.

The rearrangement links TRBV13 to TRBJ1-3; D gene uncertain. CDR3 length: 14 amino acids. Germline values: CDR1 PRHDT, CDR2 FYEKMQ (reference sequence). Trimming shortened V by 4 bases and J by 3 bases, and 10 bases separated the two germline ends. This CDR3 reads CASSSRPSGNTIYF. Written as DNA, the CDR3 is TGTGCCAGCAGCTCTAGGCCCAGTGGAAACACCATATATTTT.

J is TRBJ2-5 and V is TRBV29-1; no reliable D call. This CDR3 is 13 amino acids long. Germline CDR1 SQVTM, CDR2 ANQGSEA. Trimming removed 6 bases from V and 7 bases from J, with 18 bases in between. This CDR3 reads CSVDGPSHRTQYF. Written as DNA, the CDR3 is TGCAGCGTCGACGGACCTTCCCATAGGACCCAGTACTTC.

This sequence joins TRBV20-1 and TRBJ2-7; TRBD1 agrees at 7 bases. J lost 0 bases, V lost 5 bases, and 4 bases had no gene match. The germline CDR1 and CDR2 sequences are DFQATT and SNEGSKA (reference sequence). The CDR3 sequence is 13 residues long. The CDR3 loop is CSARRQGSYEQYF. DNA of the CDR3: TGCAGTGCTCGACGACAGGGCTCCTACGAGCAGTACTTC.

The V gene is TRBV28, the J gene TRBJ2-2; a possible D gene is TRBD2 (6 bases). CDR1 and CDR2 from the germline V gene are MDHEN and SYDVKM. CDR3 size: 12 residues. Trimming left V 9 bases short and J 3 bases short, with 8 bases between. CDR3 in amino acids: CASPGDTGELFF. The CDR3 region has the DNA TGTGCCAGTCCGGGAGACACCGGGGAGCTGTTTTTT.

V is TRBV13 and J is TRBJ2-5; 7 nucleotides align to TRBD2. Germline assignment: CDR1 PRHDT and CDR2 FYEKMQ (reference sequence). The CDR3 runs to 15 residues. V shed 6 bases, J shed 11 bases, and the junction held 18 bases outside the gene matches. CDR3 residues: CASSLVASGGRTQYF. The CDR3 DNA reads TGTGCCAGCAGTCTAGTGGCTAGCGGAGGCCGAACTCAGTACTTC.

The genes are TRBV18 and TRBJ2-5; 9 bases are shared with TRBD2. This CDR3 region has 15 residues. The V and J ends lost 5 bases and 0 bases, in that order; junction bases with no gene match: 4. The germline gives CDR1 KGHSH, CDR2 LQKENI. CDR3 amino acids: CASSALAGNQETQYF. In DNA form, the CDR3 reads TGTGCCAGCTCAGCCCTAGCGGGGAACCAAGAGACCCAGTACTTC. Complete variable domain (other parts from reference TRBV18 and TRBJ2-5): NAGVMQNPRHLVRRRGQEARLRCSPMKGHSHVYWYRQLPEEGLKFMVYLQKENIIDESGMPKERFSAEFPKEGPSILRIQQVVRGDSAAYFCASSALAGNQETQYFGPGTRLLVL.

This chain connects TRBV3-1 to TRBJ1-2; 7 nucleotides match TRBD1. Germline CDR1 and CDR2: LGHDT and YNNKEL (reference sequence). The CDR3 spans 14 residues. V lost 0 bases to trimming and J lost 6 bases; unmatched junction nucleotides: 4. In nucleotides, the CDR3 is TGTGCCAGCAGCCAAGATCTTGACAGGGATGGCTACACCTTC. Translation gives CASSQDLDRDGYTF.

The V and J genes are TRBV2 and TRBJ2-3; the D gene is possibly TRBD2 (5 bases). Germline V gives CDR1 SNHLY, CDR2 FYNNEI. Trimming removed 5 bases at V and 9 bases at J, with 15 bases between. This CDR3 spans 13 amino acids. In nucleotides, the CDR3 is TGTGCCAGCAGTCCTTTGGAACTAGAGACGCAGTATTTT. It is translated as CASSPLELETQYF.

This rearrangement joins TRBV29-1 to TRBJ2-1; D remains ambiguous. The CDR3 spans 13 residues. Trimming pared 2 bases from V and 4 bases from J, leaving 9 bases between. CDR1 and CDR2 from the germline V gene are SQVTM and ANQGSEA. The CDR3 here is CSVELESYNEQFF. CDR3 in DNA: TGCAGCGTTGAACTGGAGTCTTACAATGAGCAGTTCTTC.

The CDR3 sequence is CASSPRTDPLNTEAFF. CDR3 bases: TGTGCCAGCTCACCGCGGACGGACCCGTTGAACACTGAAGCTTTCTTT. The genes are TRBV18 and TRBJ1-1; D gene unclear. V lost 3 bases and J lost 0, with 14 bases in between. CDR3 length: 16 residues. CDR1 is KGHSH, CDR2 LQKENI, per germline.

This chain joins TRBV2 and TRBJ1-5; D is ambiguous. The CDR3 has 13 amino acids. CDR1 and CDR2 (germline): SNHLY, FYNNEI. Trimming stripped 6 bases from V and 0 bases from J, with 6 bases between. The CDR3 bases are TGTGCCAGCAGATTGGGTAGCAATCAGCCCCAGCATTTT. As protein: CASRLGSNQPQHF.

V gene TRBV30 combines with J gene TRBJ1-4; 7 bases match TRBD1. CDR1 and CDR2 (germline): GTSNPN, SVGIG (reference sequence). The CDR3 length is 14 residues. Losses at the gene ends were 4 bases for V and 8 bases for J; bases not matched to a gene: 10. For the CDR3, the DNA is TGTGCCTGGACAAACGTCCCAGGGGGGGAAAAACTGTTTTTT. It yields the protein CAWTNVPGGEKLFF.